The present T cell receptor beta chain was sequenced within a study of CD8 T cells in ankylosing spondylitis. CDR1 and CDR2 (germline): DFQATT, SNEGSKA (reference sequence). With 0 bases removed from V and 2 bases from J, the gap between germline ends came to 11 bases. CDR3 length equals 14 residues. This clonotype was seen ten or more times. From the 5' RACE reads, TCRdb called clonotypes with MiXCR, one entry per CDR3 protein. The table has around 130,000 distinct CDR3 sequences, about 6.4% seen once. This receptor was obtained from a male donor with ankylosing spondylitis or in good health (not recorded which). Sequencing input: blood, either unsorted or a sorted T cell fraction (not recorded which). The chain recombines TRBV20-1 with TRBJ2-7, with D unresolved. CDR3 region: CSARDRARTYEQYF. CDR3 DNA sequence: TGCAGTGCTAGAGATAGGGCGCGTACCTACGAGCAGTACTTC.